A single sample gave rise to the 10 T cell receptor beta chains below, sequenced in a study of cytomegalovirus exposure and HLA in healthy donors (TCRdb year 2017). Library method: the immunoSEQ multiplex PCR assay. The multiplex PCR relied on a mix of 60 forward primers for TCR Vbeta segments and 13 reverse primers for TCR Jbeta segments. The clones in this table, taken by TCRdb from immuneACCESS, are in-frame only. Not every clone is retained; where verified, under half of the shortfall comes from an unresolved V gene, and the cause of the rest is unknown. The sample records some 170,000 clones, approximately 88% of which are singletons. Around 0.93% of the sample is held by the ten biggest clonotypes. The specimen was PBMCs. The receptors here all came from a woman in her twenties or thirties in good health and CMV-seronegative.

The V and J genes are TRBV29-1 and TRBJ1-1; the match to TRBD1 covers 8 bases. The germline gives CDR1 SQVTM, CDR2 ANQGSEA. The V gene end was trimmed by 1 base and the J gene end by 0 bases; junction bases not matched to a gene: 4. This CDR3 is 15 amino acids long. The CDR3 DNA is TGCAGCGTTGAAGCGCAGGGGGCGGTGAACACTGAAGCTTTCTTT. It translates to CSVEAQGAVNTEAFF.

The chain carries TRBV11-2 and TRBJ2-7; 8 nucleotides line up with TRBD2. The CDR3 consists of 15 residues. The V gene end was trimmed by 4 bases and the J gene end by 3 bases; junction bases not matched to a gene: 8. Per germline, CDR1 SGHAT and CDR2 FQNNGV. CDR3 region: CASSYRGSGVYEQYF. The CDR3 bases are TGTGCCAGCAGCTATCGGGGTAGCGGGGTCTACGAGCAGTACTTC.

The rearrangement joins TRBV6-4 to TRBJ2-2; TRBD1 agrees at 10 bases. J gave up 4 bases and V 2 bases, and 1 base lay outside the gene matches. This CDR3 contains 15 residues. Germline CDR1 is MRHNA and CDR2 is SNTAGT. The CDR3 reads CASSDGTGVTGELFF. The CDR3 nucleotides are TGTGCCAGCAGTGACGGGACAGGGGTCACCGGGGAGCTGTTTTTT.

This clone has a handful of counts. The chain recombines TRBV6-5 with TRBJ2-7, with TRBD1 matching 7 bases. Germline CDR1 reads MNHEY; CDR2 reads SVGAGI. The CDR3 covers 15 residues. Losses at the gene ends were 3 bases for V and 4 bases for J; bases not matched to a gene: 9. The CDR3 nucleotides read TGTGCCAGCAGTTATTTCGCGACAGGGAGTTACGAGCAGTACTTC. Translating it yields CASSYFATGSYEQYF.

This CDR3 reads CASSLARDGSPLHF. CDR3 in DNA: TGTGCCAGCAGCTTAGCGCGGGACGGGTCACCCCTCCACTTT. This rearrangement joins TRBV7-7 to TRBJ1-6; D is perhaps TRBD1 (5 bases). The CDR3 is made up of 14 amino acids. Trimming removed 0 bases at V and 10 bases at J, with 10 bases between. Germline loops: CDR1 SSHAT, CDR2 FNYEAQ (reference sequence).

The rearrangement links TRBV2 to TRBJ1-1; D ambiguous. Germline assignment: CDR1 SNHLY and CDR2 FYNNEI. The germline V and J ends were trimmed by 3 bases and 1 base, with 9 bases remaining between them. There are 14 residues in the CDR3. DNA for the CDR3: TGTGCCAGCAGTGATGGGCCACAGAACACTGAAGCTTTCTTT. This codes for CASSDGPQNTEAFF.

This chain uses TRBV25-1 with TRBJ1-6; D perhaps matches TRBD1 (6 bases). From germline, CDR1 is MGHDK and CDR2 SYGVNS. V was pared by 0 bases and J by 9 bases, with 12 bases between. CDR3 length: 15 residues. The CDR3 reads CASSEYGRGISPLHF. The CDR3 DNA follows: TGTGCCAGCAGTGAATACGGCAGGGGAATTTCACCCCTCCACTTT.

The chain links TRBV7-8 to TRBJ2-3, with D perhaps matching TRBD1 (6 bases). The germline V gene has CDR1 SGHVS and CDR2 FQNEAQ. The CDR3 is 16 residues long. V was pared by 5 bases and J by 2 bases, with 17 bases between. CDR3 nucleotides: TGTGCCAGCAGCCTAGAATTGGACAGATTCACAGATACGCAGTATTTT. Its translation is CASSLELDRFTDTQYF.

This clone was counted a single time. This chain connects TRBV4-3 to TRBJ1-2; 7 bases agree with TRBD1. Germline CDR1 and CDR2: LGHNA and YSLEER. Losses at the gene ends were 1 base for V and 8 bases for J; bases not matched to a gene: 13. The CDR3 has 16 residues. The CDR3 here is CASSQAVGGSLGGYTF. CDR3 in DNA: TGCGCCAGCAGCCAAGCGGTAGGGGGCTCTTTAGGCGGCTACACCTTC.

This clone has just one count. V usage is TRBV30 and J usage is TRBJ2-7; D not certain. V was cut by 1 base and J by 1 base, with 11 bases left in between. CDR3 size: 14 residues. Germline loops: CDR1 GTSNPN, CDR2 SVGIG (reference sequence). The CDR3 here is CAWSGPRRSYEQYF. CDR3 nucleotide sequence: TGTGCCTGGAGTGGGCCACGGCGGTCCTACGAGCAGTACTTC.